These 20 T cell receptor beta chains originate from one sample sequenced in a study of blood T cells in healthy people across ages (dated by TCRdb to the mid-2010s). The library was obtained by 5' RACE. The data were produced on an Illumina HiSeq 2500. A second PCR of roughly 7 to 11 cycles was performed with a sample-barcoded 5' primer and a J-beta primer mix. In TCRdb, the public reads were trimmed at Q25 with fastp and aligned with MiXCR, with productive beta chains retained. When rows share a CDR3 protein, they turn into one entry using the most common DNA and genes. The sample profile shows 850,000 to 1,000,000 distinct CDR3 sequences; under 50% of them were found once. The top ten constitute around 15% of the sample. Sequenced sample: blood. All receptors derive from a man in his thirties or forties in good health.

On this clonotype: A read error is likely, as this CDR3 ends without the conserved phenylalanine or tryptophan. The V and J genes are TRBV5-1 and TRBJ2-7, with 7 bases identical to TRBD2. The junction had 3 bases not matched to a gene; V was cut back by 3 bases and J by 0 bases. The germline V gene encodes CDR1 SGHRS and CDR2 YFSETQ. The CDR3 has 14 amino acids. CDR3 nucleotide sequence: TGCGCCAGCAGCTCTGCGGGAGCCTCCTACGAGCAGTACTTA. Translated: CASSSAGASYEQYL.

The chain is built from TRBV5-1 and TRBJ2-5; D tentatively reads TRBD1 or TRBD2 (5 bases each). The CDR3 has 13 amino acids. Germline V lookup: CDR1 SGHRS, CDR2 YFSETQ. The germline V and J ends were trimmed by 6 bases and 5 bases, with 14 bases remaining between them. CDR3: CASTRDLGETQYF. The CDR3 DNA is TGCGCCAGCACTAGGGACCTCGGGGAGACCCAGTACTTC. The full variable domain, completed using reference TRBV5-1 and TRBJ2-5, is KAGVTQTPRYLIKTRGQQVTLSCSPISGHRSVSWYQQTPGQGLQFLFEYFSETQRNKGNFPGRFSGRQFSNSRSEMNVSTLELGDSALYLCASTRDLGETQYFGPGTRLLVL.

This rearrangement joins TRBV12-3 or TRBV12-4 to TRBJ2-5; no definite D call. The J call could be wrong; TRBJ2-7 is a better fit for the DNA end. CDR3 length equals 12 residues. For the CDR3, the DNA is TGTGCCAGCAGGGATAACGGTGCCGAGCAGTACTTC. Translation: CASRDNGAEQYF.

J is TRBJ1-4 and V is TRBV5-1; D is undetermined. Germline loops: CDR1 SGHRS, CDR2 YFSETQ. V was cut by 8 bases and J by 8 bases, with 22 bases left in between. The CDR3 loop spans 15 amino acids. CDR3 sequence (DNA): TGCGCCAGAAGCCTCCGTTTCGACGTGGGAGAAAAACTGTTTTTT. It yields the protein CARSLRFDVGEKLFF.

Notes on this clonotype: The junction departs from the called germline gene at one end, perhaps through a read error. The chain's CDR3 is CASSRLAGGTETQYF. CDR3 DNA sequence: TGTGCCAGCAGCCGACTAGCGGGGGGCACAGAGACGCAGTATTTT. V gene TRBV12-3 or TRBV12-4 combines with J gene TRBJ2-3, with 13 bases identical to TRBD2. This CDR3 is built from 15 residues.

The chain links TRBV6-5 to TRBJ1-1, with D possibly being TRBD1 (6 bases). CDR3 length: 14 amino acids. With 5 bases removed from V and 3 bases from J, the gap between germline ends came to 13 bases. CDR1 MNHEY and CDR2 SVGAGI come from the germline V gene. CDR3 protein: CASSEGEGYTEAFF. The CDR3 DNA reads TGTGCCAGCAGTGAGGGGGAAGGGTACACTGAAGCTTTCTTT.

The CDR3 coding sequence is TGCAGTGCTAACTATGGCTACACCTTC. Its translation is CSANYGYTF. This sequence joins TRBV20-1 and TRBJ1-2; D ambiguous. The CDR3 loop spans 9 amino acids. Germline V gene sequence: CDR1 DFQATT, CDR2 SNEGSKA (reference sequence). Trimming left V 4 bases short and J 3 bases short, with 0 bases between.

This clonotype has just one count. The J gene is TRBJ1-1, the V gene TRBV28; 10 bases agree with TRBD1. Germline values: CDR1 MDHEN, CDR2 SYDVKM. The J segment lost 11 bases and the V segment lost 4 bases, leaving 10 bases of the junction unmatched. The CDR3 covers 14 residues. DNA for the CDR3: TGTGCCAGCAGTTCACTAAGGACAGGGGGTTCGGCTTTCTTT. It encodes CASSSLRTGGSAFF.

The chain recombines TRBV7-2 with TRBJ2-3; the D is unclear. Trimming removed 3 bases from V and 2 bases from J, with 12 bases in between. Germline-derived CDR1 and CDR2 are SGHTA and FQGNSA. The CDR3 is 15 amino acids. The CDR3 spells CASSLWALDTDTQYF. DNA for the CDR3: TGTGCCAGCAGCTTGTGGGCGCTCGACACAGATACGCAGTATTTT.

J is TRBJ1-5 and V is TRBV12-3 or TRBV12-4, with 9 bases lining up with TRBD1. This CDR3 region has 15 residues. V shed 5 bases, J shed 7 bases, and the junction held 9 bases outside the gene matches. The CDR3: CASSTGTGSGQPQHF. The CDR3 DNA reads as TGTGCCAGCAGTACCGGGACAGGGTCTGGGCAGCCCCAGCATTTT.

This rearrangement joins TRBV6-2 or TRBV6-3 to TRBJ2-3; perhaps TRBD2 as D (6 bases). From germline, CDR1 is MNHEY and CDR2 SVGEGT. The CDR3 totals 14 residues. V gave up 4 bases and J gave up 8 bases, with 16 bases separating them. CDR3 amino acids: CASSFETSSGTQYF. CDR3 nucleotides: TGTGCCAGCAGTTTCGAAACTAGCTCAGGTACGCAGTATTTT.

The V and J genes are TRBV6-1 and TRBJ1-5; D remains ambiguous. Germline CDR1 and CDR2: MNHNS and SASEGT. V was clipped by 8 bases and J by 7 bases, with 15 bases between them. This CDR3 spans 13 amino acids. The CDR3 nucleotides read TGTGCCAGCGGCCGGGCCCAGCAACAGCCCCAGCATTTT. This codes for CASGRAQQQPQHF.

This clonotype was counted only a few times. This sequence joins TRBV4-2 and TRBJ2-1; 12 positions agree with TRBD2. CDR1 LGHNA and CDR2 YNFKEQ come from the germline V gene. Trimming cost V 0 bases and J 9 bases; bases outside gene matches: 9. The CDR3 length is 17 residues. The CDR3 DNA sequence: TGTGCCAGCAGCCAAGAATGGCGACTAGCGGGGGAAATTGAGCAGTTCTTC. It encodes CASSQEWRLAGEIEQFF.

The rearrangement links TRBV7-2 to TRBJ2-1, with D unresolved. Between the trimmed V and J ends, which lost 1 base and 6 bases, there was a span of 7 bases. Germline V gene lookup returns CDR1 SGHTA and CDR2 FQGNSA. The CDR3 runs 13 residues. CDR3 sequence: CASSLGASNEQFF. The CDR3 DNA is TGTGCCAGCAGCTTAGGGGCGAGCAATGAGCAGTTCTTC.

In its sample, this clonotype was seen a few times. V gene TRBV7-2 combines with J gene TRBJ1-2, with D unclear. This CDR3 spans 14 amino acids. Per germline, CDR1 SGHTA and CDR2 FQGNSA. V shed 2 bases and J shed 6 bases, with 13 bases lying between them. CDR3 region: CASSLSLLSDGYTF. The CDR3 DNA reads TGTGCCAGCAGCTTATCCTTGTTGAGTGATGGCTACACCTTC.

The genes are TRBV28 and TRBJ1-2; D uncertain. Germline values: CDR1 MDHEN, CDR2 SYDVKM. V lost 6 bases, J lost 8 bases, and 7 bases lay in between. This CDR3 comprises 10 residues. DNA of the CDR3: TGTGCCAGCAGGCGGAAGGGCTACACCTTC. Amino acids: CASRRKGYTF.

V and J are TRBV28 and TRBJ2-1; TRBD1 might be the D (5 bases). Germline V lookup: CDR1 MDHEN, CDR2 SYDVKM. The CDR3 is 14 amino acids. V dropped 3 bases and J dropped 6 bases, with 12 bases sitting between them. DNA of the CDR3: TGTGCCAGCAGTTTTCAGGGATTCTCCAATGAGCAGTTCTTC. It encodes CASSFQGFSNEQFF.

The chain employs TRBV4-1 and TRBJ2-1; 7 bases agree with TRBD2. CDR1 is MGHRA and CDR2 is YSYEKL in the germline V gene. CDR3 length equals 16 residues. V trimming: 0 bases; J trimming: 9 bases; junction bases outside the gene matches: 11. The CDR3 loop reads CASSQDRTRRLGEQFF. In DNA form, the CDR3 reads TGCGCCAGCAGCCAAGATCGGACTAGGAGGCTCGGTGAGCAGTTCTTC.

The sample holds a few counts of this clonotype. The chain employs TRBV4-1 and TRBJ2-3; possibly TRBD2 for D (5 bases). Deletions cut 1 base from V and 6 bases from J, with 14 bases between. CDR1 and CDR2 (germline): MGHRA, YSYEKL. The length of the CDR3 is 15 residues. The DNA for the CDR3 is TGCGCCAGCAGCCAAGGGGCACTAGAGGCGGATACGCAGTATTTT. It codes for CASSQGALEADTQYF.

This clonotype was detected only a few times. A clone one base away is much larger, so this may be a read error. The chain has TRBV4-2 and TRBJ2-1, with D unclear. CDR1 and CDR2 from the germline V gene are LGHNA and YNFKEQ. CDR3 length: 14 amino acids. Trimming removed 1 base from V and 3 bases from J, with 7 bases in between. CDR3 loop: CASSQGKDYNEQFF. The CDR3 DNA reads TGTGCCAGCAGCCAAGGTAAGGACTACAATGAGCAGTTCTTC.